The rows below give T cell receptor beta chains drawn from one sample of a study of control samples from healthy donors and cancer patients. The data were produced by immunoSEQ multiplex PCR, yet TCRdb's version contains in-frame clones alone and is incomplete. The profile shows approximately 88,000 clones, approximately 90% of them singletons. Sequencing input: blood. These receptors were taken from a woman in her 30s in good health. Each CDR3 is given with its conserved first and last residue. Each record gives: CDR3 protein, CDR3 DNA, J gene, clone size, D gene, V gene. D genes are given only for firm matches. Clone size is given for some rows only: seen once, a few or many times, or a class if the clone is expanded.

CASSPKRVNYGYTF,TGTGCCAGCAGCCCGAAAAGGGTGAACTATGGCTACACCTTC,TRBJ1-2,NA,NA,TRBV14
CASSFSGTGGYSNQPQHF,TGTGCCAGCAGCTTTTCCGGGACAGGGGGCTATAGCAATCAGCCCCAGCATTTT,TRBJ1-5,NA,TRBD1,TRBV7-9
CASSRRAGNTIYF,TGTGCCAGCAGTAGGAGGGCTGGAAACACCATATATTTT,TRBJ1-3,once,NA,TRBV27
CASSQGVAGAPYEQYF,TGTGCCAGCAGCCAGGGAGTAGCGGGGGCCCCCTACGAGCAGTACTTC,TRBJ2-7,NA,TRBD2,TRBV3-1/TRBV3-2
CASSISETGSYNEQFF,TGTGCCAGTAGTATTTCAGAGACAGGAAGTTACAATGAGCAGTTCTTC,TRBJ2-1,once,NA,TRBV19
CSANKNTEAFF,TGCAGTGCTAACAAGAACACTGAAGCTTTCTTT,TRBJ1-1,few,NA,TRBV20-1
CASSLDGGWTEAFF,TGTGCCAGCAGCTTAGACGGGGGCTGGACTGAAGCTTTCTTT,TRBJ1-1,NA,NA,TRBV7-8
CASRGTSGRIEQYF,TGTGCCAGCAGAGGGACTAGCGGGAGGATCGAGCAGTACTTC,TRBJ2-7,NA,TRBD2,TRBV2
CASSLNAVGGNTIYF,TGTGCCAGCAGCTTAAACGCAGTAGGGGGAAACACCATATATTTT,TRBJ1-3,NA,NA,TRBV11-2
CASSQGALQPQHF,TGTGCCAGCAGCCAAGGGGCTTTGCAGCCCCAGCATTTT,TRBJ1-5,once,NA,TRBV14
CASSLKAGGEQFF,TGTGCCAGCAGTTTAAAGGCGGGGGGTGAGCAGTTCTTC,TRBJ2-1,NA,TRBD2,TRBV12-3/TRBV12-4
CASSVAEMGGQETQYF,TGTGCCAGCAGCGTAGCGGAGATGGGAGGGCAAGAGACCCAGTACTTC,TRBJ2-5,NA,TRBD2,TRBV9
CATRGRTHSGNTIYF,TGTGCCACCAGGGGAAGGACTCACTCTGGAAACACCATATATTTT,TRBJ1-3,NA,NA,TRBV28
CASSPRWGVSNQPQHF,TGTGCCAGCAGTCCGCGGTGGGGGGTCAGCAATCAGCCCCAGCATTTT,TRBJ1-5,NA,NA,TRBV27
CSLGTGPSSYNEQFF,TGCAGCTTAGGTACAGGCCCGAGCTCCTACAATGAGCAGTTCTTC,TRBJ2-1,NA,NA,TRBV29-1
CASSPRGASATDTQYF,TGTGCCAGCAGCCCGAGAGGGGCTAGCGCCACAGATACGCAGTATTTT,TRBJ2-3,NA,NA,TRBV11-1
CASSLVGEGGYTF,TGTGCCAGCAGCTTGGTAGGGGAGGGTGGCTACACCTTC,TRBJ1-2,NA,NA,TRBV5-6
CASSREGKIRYNEQFF,TGTGCCAGCAGCCGGGAGGGTAAAATCCGGTACAATGAGCAGTTCTTC,TRBJ2-1,NA,TRBD2,TRBV3-1/TRBV3-2
CAISGPGTYEQYF,TGTGCCATCTCGGGACCCGGGACCTACGAGCAGTACTTC,TRBJ2-7,few,NA,TRBV10-3
CASTTAGGRTDTQYF,TGCGCCAGCACGACAGCGGGGGGGCGCACAGATACGCAGTATTTT,TRBJ2-3,NA,TRBD2,TRBV10-2
CASTERGRDEKLFF,TGTGCCAGCACCGAGCGGGGACGGGATGAAAAACTGTTTTTT,TRBJ1-4,NA,NA,TRBV6-5
CASSHDRGRDYGYTF,TGTGCCAGCAGCCACGACAGGGGGCGGGACTATGGCTACACCTTC,TRBJ1-2,NA,TRBD1,TRBV3-1/TRBV3-2
CATSAGSGRTDTQHF,TGTGCCACCAGTGCGGGGTCAGGGAGGACAGATACGCAGCATTTT,TRBJ1-5,NA,NA,TRBV24-1
CASSSRDSGYTF,TGTGCCAGCAGCTCGAGGGACAGTGGCTACACCTTC,TRBJ1-2,NA,TRBD1,TRBV7-9
CASSWTENTEAFF,TGTGCCAGCAGTTGGACGGAGAACACTGAAGCTTTCTTT,TRBJ1-1,NA,NA,TRBV27
CATSRDLGNTGELFF,TGTGCCACCAGCAGAGATCTCGGCAACACCGGGGAGCTGTTTTTT,TRBJ2-2,NA,NA,TRBV15
CASSSGAATDTQYF,TGTGCCAGCAGCTCCGGGGCGGCAACAGATACGCAGTATTTT,TRBJ2-3,NA,NA,TRBV5-6
CASSLEGTGGEQFF,TGTGCCAGCAGCTTAGAGGGGACAGGGGGCGAGCAGTTCTTC,TRBJ2-1,NA,TRBD1,TRBV7-8
CASSVQQGSYGYTF,TGTGCCAGCAGCGTTCAACAGGGTTCGTATGGCTACACCTTC,TRBJ1-2,once,NA,TRBV9
CASKIPDRTTPGQPQHF,TGTGCCAGTAAAATCCCGGACAGGACCACCCCAGGGCAGCCCCAGCATTTT,TRBJ1-5,NA,TRBD1,TRBV19
CASGGQGGETQYF,TGTGCCAGTGGGGGACAGGGAGGAGAGACCCAGTACTTC,TRBJ2-5,NA,TRBD1,TRBV6-5